The clone carrying this T cell receptor beta chain was seen more than once but under ten times. Its antigen is as yet unknown. The data derive from a study of T cell repertoires in cytomegalovirus infection. Study-wide background: Indications of both CMV infection and matching HLA type were provided by public TCR beta signatures. General study points: CMV-specific TCR beta clonotypes restricted by HLA-C dominated the ex vivo response. Cumulated frequencies of public TCR beta families served to identify carriers of CMV plus the relevant HLA.

There are 16 residues in the CDR3. CDR1 and CDR2 (germline): SGHAT, FQNNGV. V lost 5 bases to trimming and J lost 2 bases; unmatched junction nucleotides: 8. TCRdb reprocessed the reads with MiXCR, giving one entry per CDR3 protein. The sample has a few hundred thousand distinct CDR3 sequences, about 33% seen once. The sequence came from a human donor in good health (CMV status not recorded). Some clones in this sample may be carry-over from other donors' samples. The chain carries TRBV11-2 and TRBJ2-5; 10 bases are shared with TRBD1. Sequenced here: cultured PBMCs, sampled from culture after CMV antigen stimulation. The CDR3 protein is CASSVGDRGEQETQYF. CDR3 bases: TGTGCCAGCAGCGTCGGGGACAGGGGTGAACAAGAGACCCAGTACTTC. Full variable domain (missing parts from reference TRBV11-2 and TRBJ2-5): EAGVAQSPRYKIIEKRQSVAFWCNPISGHATLYWYQQILGQGPKLLIQFQNNGVVDDSQLPKDRFSAERLKGVDSTLKIQPAKLEDSAVYLCASSVGDRGEQETQYFGPGTRLLVL.